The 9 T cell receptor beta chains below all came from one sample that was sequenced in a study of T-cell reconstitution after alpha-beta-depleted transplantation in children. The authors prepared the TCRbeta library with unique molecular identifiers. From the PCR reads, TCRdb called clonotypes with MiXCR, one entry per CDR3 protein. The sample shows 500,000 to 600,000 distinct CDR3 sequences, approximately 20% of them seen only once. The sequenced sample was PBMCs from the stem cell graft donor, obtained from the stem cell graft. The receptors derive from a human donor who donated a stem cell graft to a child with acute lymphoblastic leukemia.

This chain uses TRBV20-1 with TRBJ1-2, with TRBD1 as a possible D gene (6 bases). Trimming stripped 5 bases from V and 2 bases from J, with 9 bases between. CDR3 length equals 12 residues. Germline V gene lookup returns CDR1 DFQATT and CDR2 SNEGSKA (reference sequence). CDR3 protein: CSAERGNYGYTF. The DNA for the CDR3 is TGCAGTGCTGAAAGGGGGAACTATGGCTACACCTTC.

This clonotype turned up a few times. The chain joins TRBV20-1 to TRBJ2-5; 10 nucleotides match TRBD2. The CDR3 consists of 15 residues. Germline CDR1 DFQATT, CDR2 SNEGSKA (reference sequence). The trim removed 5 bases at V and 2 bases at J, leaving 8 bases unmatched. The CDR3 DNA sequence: TGCAGTGCTGGAGCGACTAGCGGGTATCAAGAGACCCAGTACTTC. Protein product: CSAGATSGYQETQYF.

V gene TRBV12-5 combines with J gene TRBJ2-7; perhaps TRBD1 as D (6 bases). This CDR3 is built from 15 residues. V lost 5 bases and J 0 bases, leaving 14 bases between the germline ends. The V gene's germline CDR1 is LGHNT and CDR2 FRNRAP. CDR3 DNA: TGTGCTAGTGGTCGTACCGGGACACACTCCTACGAGCAGTACTTC. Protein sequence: CASGRTGTHSYEQYF.

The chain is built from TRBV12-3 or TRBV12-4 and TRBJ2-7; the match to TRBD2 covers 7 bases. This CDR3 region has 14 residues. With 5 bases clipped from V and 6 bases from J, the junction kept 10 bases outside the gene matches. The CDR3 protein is CASSPRGREFEQYF. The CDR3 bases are TGTGCCAGCAGTCCCCGAGGGCGGGAGTTCGAGCAGTACTTC.

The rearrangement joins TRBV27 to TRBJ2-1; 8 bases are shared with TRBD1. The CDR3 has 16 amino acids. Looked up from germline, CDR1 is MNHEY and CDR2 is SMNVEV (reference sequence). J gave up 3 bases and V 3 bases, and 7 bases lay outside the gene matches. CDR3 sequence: CASSFRQGLGYNEQFF. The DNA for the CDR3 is TGTGCCAGCAGTTTCCGACAGGGGCTCGGCTACAATGAGCAGTTCTTC.

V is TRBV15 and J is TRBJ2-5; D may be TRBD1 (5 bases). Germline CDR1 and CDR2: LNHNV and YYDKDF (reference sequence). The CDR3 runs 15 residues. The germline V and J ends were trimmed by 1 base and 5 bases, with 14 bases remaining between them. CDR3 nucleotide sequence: TGTGCCACCAGCAGAGTAGTTGGCAGGGTTGAGACCCAGTACTTC. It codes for CATSRVVGRVETQYF.

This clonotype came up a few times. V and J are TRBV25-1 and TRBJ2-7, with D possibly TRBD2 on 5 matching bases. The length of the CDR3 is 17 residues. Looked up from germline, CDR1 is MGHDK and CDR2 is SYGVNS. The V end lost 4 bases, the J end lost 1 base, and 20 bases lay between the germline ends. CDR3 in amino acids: CASSVLRVSANSYEQYF. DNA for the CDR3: TGTGCCAGCAGTGTATTGAGGGTTTCCGCCAATTCCTACGAGCAGTACTTC.

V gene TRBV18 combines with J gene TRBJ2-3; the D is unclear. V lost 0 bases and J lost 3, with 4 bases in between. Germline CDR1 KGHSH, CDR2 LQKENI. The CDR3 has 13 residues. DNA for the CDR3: TGTGCCAGCTCACCACCCTGGACAGATACGCAGTATTTT. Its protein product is CASSPPWTDTQYF.

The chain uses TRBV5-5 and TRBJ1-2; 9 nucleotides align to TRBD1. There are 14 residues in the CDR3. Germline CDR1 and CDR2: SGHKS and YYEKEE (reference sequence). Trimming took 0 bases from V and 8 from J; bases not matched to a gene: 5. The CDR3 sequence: CASSLGTGVRGYTF. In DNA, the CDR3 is TGTGCCAGCAGCTTGGGGACAGGGGTTCGCGGCTACACCTTC.